This T cell receptor (beta chain) is from a study of blood T cell repertoires in COVID-19. Study context: Some COVID-19 samples were acute and others convalescent; all came from the United States, Italy and Spain.

V was clipped by 3 bases and J by 5 bases, with 7 bases between them. The CDR3 contains 12 residues. In germline, CDR1 is MNHEY, CDR2 SMNVEV (reference sequence). Measured with immunoSEQ multiplex PCR; TCRdb has only the in-frame clones, and not every one. There are some 37,000 clones in the sample; 81% occur only once, and 25% to 35% lies in the top ten. This TCR was recovered from a man at least 80 years old with active or convalescent COVID-19. Sequenced: peripheral blood. The V call is TRBV27, the J call TRBJ1-2; possible D gene TRBD1, 5 bases. The CDR3 region has the DNA TGTGCCAGCAGTTTTAGGGGTTATGGCTACACCTTC. It yields the protein CASSFRGYGYTF.